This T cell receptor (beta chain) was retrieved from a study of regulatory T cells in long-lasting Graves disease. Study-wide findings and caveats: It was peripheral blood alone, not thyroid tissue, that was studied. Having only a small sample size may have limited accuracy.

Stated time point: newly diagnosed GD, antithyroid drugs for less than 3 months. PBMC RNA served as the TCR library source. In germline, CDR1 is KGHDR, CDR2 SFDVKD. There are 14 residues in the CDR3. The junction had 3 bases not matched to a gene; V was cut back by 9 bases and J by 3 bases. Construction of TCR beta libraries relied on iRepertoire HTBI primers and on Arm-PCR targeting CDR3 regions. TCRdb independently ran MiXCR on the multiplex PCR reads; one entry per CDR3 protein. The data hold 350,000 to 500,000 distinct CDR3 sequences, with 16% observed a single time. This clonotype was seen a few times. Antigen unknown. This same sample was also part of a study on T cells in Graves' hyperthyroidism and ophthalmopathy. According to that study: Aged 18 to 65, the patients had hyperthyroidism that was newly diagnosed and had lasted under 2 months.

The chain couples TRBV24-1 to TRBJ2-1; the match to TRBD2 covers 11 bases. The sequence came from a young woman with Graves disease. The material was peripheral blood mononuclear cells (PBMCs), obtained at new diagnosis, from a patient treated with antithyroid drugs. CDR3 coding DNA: TGTGCCACCGAAACTAGCGGGAGCTACAATGAGCAGTTCTTC. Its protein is CATETSGSYNEQFF.